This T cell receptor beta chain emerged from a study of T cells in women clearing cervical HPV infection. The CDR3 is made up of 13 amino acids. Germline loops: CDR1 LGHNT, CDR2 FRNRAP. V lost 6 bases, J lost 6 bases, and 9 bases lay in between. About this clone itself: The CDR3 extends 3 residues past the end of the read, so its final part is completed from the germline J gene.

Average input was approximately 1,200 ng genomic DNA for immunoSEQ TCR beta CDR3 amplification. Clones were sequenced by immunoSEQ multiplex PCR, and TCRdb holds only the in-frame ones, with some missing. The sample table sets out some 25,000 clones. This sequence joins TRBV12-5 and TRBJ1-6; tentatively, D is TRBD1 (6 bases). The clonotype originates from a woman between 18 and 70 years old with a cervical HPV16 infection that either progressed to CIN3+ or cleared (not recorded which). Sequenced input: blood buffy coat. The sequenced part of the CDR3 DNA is TGTGCTAGTGGGCACAGGGTTAATTCACCC. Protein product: CASGHRVNSP. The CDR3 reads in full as CASGHRVNSPLHF.